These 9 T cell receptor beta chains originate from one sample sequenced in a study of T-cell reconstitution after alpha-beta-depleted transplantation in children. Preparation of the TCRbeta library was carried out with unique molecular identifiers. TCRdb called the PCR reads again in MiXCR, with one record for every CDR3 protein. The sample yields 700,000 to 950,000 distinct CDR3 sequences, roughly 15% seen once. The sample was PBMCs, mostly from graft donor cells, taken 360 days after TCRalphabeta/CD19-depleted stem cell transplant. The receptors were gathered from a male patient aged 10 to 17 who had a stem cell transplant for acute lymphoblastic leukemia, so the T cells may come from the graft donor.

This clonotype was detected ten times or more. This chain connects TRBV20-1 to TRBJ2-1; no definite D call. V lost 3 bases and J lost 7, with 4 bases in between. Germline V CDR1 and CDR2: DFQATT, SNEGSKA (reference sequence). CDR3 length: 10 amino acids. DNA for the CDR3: TGCAGTGCTAGTTCGAATGAGCAGTTCTTC. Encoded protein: CSASSNEQFF.

The CDR3 sequence is CACMLTGSYNEQFF. The CDR3 nucleotides read TGTGCCTGCATGCTAACGGGGTCCTACAATGAGCAGTTCTTC. The V and J genes are TRBV30 and TRBJ2-1, with D possibly being TRBD2 (5 bases). The CDR3 consists of 14 residues. Germline assignment: CDR1 GTSNPN and CDR2 SVGIG (reference sequence). V was pared by 6 bases and J by 1 base, with 13 bases between.

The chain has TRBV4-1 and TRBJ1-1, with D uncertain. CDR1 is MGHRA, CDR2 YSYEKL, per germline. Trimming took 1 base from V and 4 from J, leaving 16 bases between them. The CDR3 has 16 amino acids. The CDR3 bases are TGCGCCAGCAGCCAAGGAGGTAGGCAGATGACCACTGAAGCTTTCTTT. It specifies CASSQGGRQMTTEAFF.

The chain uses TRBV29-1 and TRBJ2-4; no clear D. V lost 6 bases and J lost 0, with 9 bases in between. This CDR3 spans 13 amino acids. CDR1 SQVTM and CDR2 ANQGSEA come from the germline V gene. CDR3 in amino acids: CSVATLAKNIQYF. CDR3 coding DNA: TGCAGCGTCGCGACTCTAGCCAAAAACATTCAGTACTTC.

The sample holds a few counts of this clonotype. CDR3 in amino acids: CTSSSRRGSGANVLTF. CDR3 sequence (DNA): TGTACCAGCAGCTCCCGTCGCGGGTCTGGGGCCAACGTCCTGACTTTC. The chain couples TRBV7-2 to TRBJ2-6; a possible D gene is TRBD2 (5 bases). Germline values: CDR1 SGHTA, CDR2 FQGNSA. The CDR3 loop spans 16 amino acids. V lost 4 bases to trimming and J lost 1 base, with 11 bases between them.

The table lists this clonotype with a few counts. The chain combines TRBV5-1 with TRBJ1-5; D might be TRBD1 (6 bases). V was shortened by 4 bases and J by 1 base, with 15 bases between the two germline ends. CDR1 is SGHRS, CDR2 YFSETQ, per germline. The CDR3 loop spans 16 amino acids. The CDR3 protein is CASSPIGGLSNQPQHF. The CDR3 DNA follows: TGCGCCAGCAGCCCGATAGGGGGGTTGAGCAATCAGCCCCAGCATTTT.

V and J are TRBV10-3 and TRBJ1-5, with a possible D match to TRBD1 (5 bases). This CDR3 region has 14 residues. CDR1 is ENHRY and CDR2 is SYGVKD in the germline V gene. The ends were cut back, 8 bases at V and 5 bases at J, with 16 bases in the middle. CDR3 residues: CAIGGRQTDQPQHF. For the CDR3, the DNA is TGTGCCATCGGAGGCAGACAGACCGATCAGCCCCAGCATTTT.

The CDR3 sequence is CASSLVAGGPRTYEQYF. CDR3 DNA sequence: TGTGCCAGCAGTTTGGTAGCGGGAGGGCCTCGGACTTACGAGCAGTACTTC. This sequence joins TRBV27 and TRBJ2-7, with 11 positions matching TRBD2. V trimming: 3 bases; J trimming: 4 bases; junction bases outside the gene matches: 11. Looked up from germline, CDR1 is MNHEY and CDR2 is SMNVEV (reference sequence). The CDR3 is 17 amino acids.

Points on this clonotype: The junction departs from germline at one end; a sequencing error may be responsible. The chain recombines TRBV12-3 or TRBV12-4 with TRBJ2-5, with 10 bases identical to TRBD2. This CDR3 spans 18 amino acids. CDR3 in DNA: TGTGCCAGCTGTTTAGGGGGTCTAGCGGGAGTGTACCAAGAGACCCAGTACTTC. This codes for CASCLGGLAGVYQETQYF.